This T cell receptor (beta chain) was identified during a study of T-cell memory formation after mild COVID-19. Researchers used 5'RACE with constant-segment primers to make TCR alpha and TCR beta cDNA libraries that carry sample barcodes and UMIs. TCRdb re-analysed the 5' RACE reads in MiXCR, keeping a single row per CDR3 protein. This table has about 560,000 distinct CDR3 sequences, approximately 18% appearing once. The germline V and J ends were trimmed by 3 bases and 7 bases, with 7 bases remaining between them. The CDR3 sequence is 12 residues long. Germline V gene data show CDR1 as SNHLY and CDR2 as FYNNEI. Study-wide results and caveats: The study detected some responding clones in pre-infection memory, suggesting cross-reactive memory joined. The study found contracting CD4+ clones mainly in CM and EM and contracting CD8+ clones in EMRA.

Points on this clonotype: Its specificity is unknown.

The V and J genes are TRBV2 and TRBJ2-1; D gene uncertain. The sequence came from an adult woman who had mild COVID-19 (a few samples of this study predate the infection). Cell type and time point are not known. The material sequenced was PBMCs or a T cell subset sorted from them (not recorded which). The CDR3 is CASSDSENEQFF. The CDR3, as DNA: TGTGCCAGCAGTGACAGTGAGAATGAGCAGTTCTTC.